These T cell receptor beta chains were read from a single sample in a study of T cells in Graves' hyperthyroidism and ophthalmopathy. TCRdb called the multiplex PCR reads again in MiXCR, with one record for every CDR3 protein. The sample records approximately 380,000 distinct CDR3 sequences, about 18% being singletons. The source material was blood. All receptors derive from a man between 18 and 35 years old with Graves' ophthalmopathy. Each CDR3 is given with its conserved first and last residue. The order of the fields is D gene, CDR3 length, J gene, clone size, V gene, CDR3 DNA, CDR3 protein. D genes are given only for firm matches. Clone size appears in some rows only: once, few, many, or a class for an expanded clone.

-	15	TRBJ1-2	-	TRBV4-1	TGCGCCAGCCAAATCTCGGAGGCCAGGGAGAGTGGCTACACCTTC	CASQISEARESGYTF
TRBD1	13	TRBJ1-2	many	TRBV2	TGTGCCAGCAGGACGGACAGGGGTCCAGGCTACACCTTC	CASRTDRGPGYTF
TRBD2	15	TRBJ2-3	few	TRBV9	TGTGCCAGCAGCGCTAGCGGGGGGGTTCCAGATACGCAGTATTTT	CASSASGGVPDTQYF
-	13	TRBJ1-1	-	TRBV9	TGTGCCAGCAGCCCAGGGGTGGGTACTGAAGCTTTCTTT	CASSPGVGTEAFF
-	15	TRBJ2-7	-	TRBV28	TGTGCCAGCAGTTTCCCCACCCCACTCCTACGCGAGCAGTACTTC	CASSFPTPLLREQYF
-	13	TRBJ1-2	few	TRBV12-3/TRBV12-4	TGTGCCAGCAGTTTAGTGACAGACTATGGCTACACCTTC	CASSLVTDYGYTF
-	15	TRBJ1-1	many	TRBV6-1	TGTGCCAGCAGTATCTTTGGGGGGTGGAACACTGAAGCTTTCTTT	CASSIFGGWNTEAFF
-	15	TRBJ1-3	many	TRBV5-1	TGCGCCAGCAGCTTGGCCGCGGGGGCTGGAAACACCATATATTTT	CASSLAAGAGNTIYF
-	14	TRBJ1-5	-	TRBV12-5	TGTGCTAGCGCCATCGAGCTGGACAATCAGCCCCAGCATTTT	CASAIELDNQPQHF
TRBD2	15	TRBJ2-5	few	TRBV10-3	TGTGCCATCAGTGACCCTAGCGGTACACAAGAGACCCAGTACTTC	CAISDPSGTQETQYF